This is a list of T cell receptor beta chains from one sample in a study of PD-L1 blockade in urothelial cancer. Generated by immunoSEQ multiplex PCR, the TCRdb table keeps only in-frame clones and is missing some. The sample lists tens of thousands of clones, approximately 91% occurring once. The input for sequencing was PBMCs, taken around atezolizumab (anti-PD-L1) treatment. The source of these receptors is a man in his 60s with urothelial cancer. CDR3s include the opening cysteine and the closing phenylalanine or tryptophan. Each record gives: D gene, J gene, clone size, V gene, CDR3 protein, CDR3 DNA. A D gene is named only where the DNA matches it firmly. The size entry is marked missing in some rows and otherwise reads once, few, many or a size class.

- | TRBJ2-1 | once | TRBV7-9 | CASSLGQGNNEQFF | TGTGCCAGCAGCTTAGGGCAGGGAAACAATGAGCAGTTCTTC
TRBD1 | TRBJ1-5 | once | TRBV7-9 | CASSLQGAWQPQHF | TGTGCCAGCAGCTTGCAGGGGGCCTGGCAGCCCCAGCATTTT
- | TRBJ1-6 | - | TRBV11-3 | CASSLLSRDPLHF | TGTGCCAGCAGCTTATTAAGCCGGGATCCCCTCCACTTT
TRBD2 | TRBJ2-4 | - | TRBV19 | CASSTTSVDIQYF | TGTGCCAGTAGTACCACTAGCGTGGACATTCAGTACTTC
- | TRBJ1-2 | - | TRBV7-3 | CASSGHLITGYTF | TGTGCCAGCAGCGGCCATCTTATCACCGGCTACACCTTC
- | TRBJ1-1 | - | TRBV18 | CASSLLTGTNTEAFF | TGTGCCAGCTCACTACTGACAGGAACTAACACTGAAGCTTTCTTT
TRBD2 | TRBJ2-7 | - | TRBV5-6 | CASSIASGNYEQYF | TGTGCCAGCAGCATAGCTAGCGGCAACTACGAGCAGTACTTC
TRBD1 | TRBJ1-2 | - | TRBV5-4 | CASSPGGASGYTF | TGTGCCAGCAGCCCAGGGGGTGCCTCTGGCTACACCTTC
- | TRBJ2-7 | - | TRBV7-2 | CASRERPSYYEQYF | TGTGCCAGCAGGGAGAGACCGAGCTACTACGAGCAGTACTTC
- | TRBJ1-5 | - | TRBV2 | CASRDSYSNQPQHF | TGTGCCAGCAGGGACAGCTACTCAAATCAGCCCCAGCATTTT
- | TRBJ2-5 | - | TRBV4-2 | CASSQAGGRGGETQYF | TGTGCCAGCAGCCAAGCAGGAGGAAGGGGGGGAGAGACCCAGTACTTC
TRBD1 | TRBJ2-7 | - | TRBV6-5 | CASSYGPGQGYEQYF | TGTGCCAGCAGTTACGGCCCGGGACAGGGGTACGAGCAGTACTTC
TRBD2 | TRBJ2-3 | - | TRBV5-6 | CASSWITSGTDTQYF | TGTGCCAGCAGCTGGATAACTAGCGGCACAGATACGCAGTATTTT
TRBD1 | TRBJ2-2 | - | TRBV19 | CASSPRTGRTGELFF | TGTGCCAGTAGTCCCCGGACAGGTCGGACCGGGGAGCTGTTTTTT
- | TRBJ1-2 | - | TRBV5-4 | CASSFPRTMGNYGYTF | TGTGCCAGCAGCTTTCCAAGAACGATGGGCAATTATGGCTACACCTTC
- | TRBJ2-1 | - | TRBV19 | CASSKTSTYNEQFF | TGTGCCAGTAGTAAGACTAGTACCTACAATGAGCAGTTCTTC
- | TRBJ2-7 | - | TRBV21-1 | CASSKLGMAPYEQYF | TGTGCCAGCAGCAAACTAGGAATGGCCCCCTACGAGCAGTACTTC
- | TRBJ2-2 | - | TRBV11-2 | CASSLRGSNTGELFF | TGTGCCAGCAGCTTACGGGGATCGAACACCGGGGAGCTGTTTTTT
TRBD1 | TRBJ2-3 | - | TRBV6-4 | CASSRDSYTDTQYF | TGTGCCAGCAGCCGGGACAGTTACACAGATACGCAGTATTTT
- | TRBJ2-3 | - | TRBV7-9 | CASSLSGRSTDTQYF | TGTGCCAGCAGCTTATCGGGGAGAAGCACAGATACGCAGTATTTT
- | TRBJ2-1 | - | TRBV27 | CASSKRLTGSNEQFF | TGTGCCAGCAGTAAGCGATTAACAGGGAGCAATGAGCAGTTCTTC
TRBD1 | TRBJ1-2 | - | TRBV28 | CASSRQGRYGYTF | TGTGCCAGCAGTAGACAGGGGAGGTATGGCTACACCTTC
TRBD1 | TRBJ1-2 | - | TRBV11-2 | CASSLEPGQGARGGYTF | TGTGCCAGCAGCTTAGAGCCGGGACAGGGGGCGCGGGGTGGCTACACCTTC
TRBD2 | TRBJ2-2 | - | TRBV11-2 | CASSRPSGKIGELFF | TGTGCCAGCAGCCGACCTAGCGGGAAGATCGGGGAGCTGTTTTTT
- | TRBJ1-2 | - | TRBV5-1 | CASSLEGHLNYGYTF | TGCGCCAGCAGCTTGGAGGGACACCTGAACTATGGCTACACCTTC
TRBD2 | TRBJ2-1 | - | TRBV7-3 | CASSLGLAGAVEQFF | TGTGCCAGCAGCTTAGGGTTAGCGGGGGCCGTTGAGCAGTTCTTC
TRBD2 | TRBJ2-1 | - | TRBV6-5 | CASSYSHGSGDNEQFF | TGTGCCAGCAGTTACTCCCACGGTAGCGGGGACAATGAGCAGTTCTTC
- | TRBJ1-3 | - | TRBV30 | CAWSGPYSGNTIYF | TGTGCCTGGAGTGGTCCGTACTCTGGAAACACCATATATTTT
- | TRBJ2-6 | - | TRBV4-2 | CASSQEQGSGANVLTF | TGTGCCAGCAGCCAAGAACAGGGTTCTGGGGCCAACGTCCTGACTTTC
- | TRBJ1-2 | - | TRBV19 | CASSISPDTYGYTF | TGTGCCAGTAGTATATCCCCGGACACGTATGGCTACACCTTC
- | TRBJ1-1 | - | TRBV4-1 | CASSQRGRNTEAFF | TGCGCCAGCAGCCAGCGGGGCAGAAACACTGAAGCTTTCTTT
- | TRBJ2-3 | - | TRBV21-1 | CASSSKRGGDEIFDTQYF | TGTGCCAGCAGCTCAAAAAGGGGGGGGGACGAGATTTTCGATACGCAGTATTTT
TRBD1 | TRBJ2-3 | - | TRBV29-1 | CSVYIGTGGIPGTDTQYF | TGCAGCGTCTATATCGGGACAGGGGGCATACCAGGCACAGATACGCAGTATTTT
- | TRBJ1-5 | - | TRBV10-3 | CAISESLQRQHF | TGTGCCATCAGTGAGTCGCTCCAGAGGCAGCATTTT
TRBD2 | TRBJ2-5 | - | TRBV6-1 | CASSEWQDTGTSRKTQYF | TGTGCCAGCAGTGAATGGCAGGACACCGGGACTAGCAGGAAGACCCAGTACTTC
- | TRBJ2-1 | - | TRBV27 | CASSLWAGFDEQFF | TGTGCCAGCAGTTTATGGGCAGGGTTCGATGAGCAGTTCTTC
- | TRBJ2-5 | - | TRBV18 | CASSPGSGETQYF | TGTGCCAGCTCACCCGGGAGCGGAGAGACCCAGTACTTC
TRBD1 | TRBJ1-3 | once | TRBV5-4 | CASSLGAGGVSGNTIYF | TGTGCCAGCAGCTTGGGGGCAGGGGGTGTATCTGGAAACACCATATATTTT
- | TRBJ2-7 | - | TRBV18 | CASSPPRAVREQYF | TGTGCCAGCTCACCTCCGAGGGCTGTCAGGGAGCAGTACTTC
- | TRBJ2-7 | - | TRBV29-1 | CSVSRGLAYEQYF | TGCAGCGTCTCTCGGGGGTTGGCGTACGAGCAGTACTTC
TRBD2 | TRBJ2-7 | few | TRBV27 | CASSSGLAGGYEQYF | TGTGCCAGCAGTTCGGGACTAGCGGGAGGATACGAGCAGTACTTC
- | TRBJ2-5 | - | TRBV9 | CASSGGAVTQYF | TGTGCCAGCAGCGGTGGAGCCGTGACCCAGTACTTC
TRBD1 | TRBJ1-2 | - | TRBV9 | CASSALTGAGYTF | TGTGCCAGCAGCGCTCTGACAGGGGCGGGCTACACCTTC
- | TRBJ2-2 | - | TRBV2 | CASSEASVLGELFF | TGTGCCAGCAGTGAAGCCTCCGTACTCGGGGAGCTGTTTTTT
- | TRBJ1-1 | - | TRBV9 | CASSPRLGENTEAFF | TGTGCCAGCAGCCCCCGGCTAGGGGAGAACACTGAAGCTTTCTTT
- | TRBJ1-6 | few | TRBV18 | CASSPAGQNSPLHF | TGTGCCAGCTCACCAGCAGGGCAGAATTCACCCCTCCACTTT
- | TRBJ2-4 | - | TRBV6-5 | CATTSGAKNIQYF | TGTGCCACAACCTCGGGAGCCAAAAACATTCAGTACTTC
- | TRBJ2-5 | - | TRBV6-1 | CASTPWANSGETQYF | TGTGCCAGCACCCCGTGGGCAAACAGTGGGGAGACCCAGTACTTC
TRBD1 | TRBJ2-7 | - | TRBV6-6 | CASRRTGSSYEQYF | TGTGCCAGCAGGAGGACAGGGAGCTCCTACGAGCAGTACTTC
- | TRBJ2-7 | - | TRBV5-5 | CASSLANGVEQYF | TGTGCCAGCAGCTTGGCCAACGGGGTCGAGCAGTACTTC
TRBD1 | TRBJ2-7 | - | TRBV5-1 | CASRTGTGGGSSYEQYF | TGCGCCAGCAGAACCGGGACAGGGGGCGGGAGCTCCTACGAGCAGTACTTC
- | TRBJ1-3 | - | TRBV6-1 | CASSKDGDSGNTIYF | TGTGCCAGCAGTAAGGACGGGGACTCTGGAAACACCATATATTTT
TRBD1 | TRBJ2-6 | - | TRBV27 | CASSFHDPRQGSGANVLTF | TGTGCCAGCAGTTTCCATGACCCCCGACAGGGCTCTGGGGCCAACGTCCTGACTTTC
TRBD1 | TRBJ1-3 | - | TRBV4-1 | CASSHRGLSSGQGASGNTIYF | TGCGCCAGCAGCCATAGAGGGTTATCGTCGGGACAGGGAGCTTCTGGAAACACCATATATTTT
TRBD1 | TRBJ1-1 | once | TRBV4-1 | CASSWRGTGGLTEAFF | TGCGCCAGCAGTTGGCGGGGCACAGGGGGATTAACTGAAGCTTTCTTT
TRBD1 | TRBJ2-7 | - | TRBV6-6 | CASSYRDRGFYEQYF | TGTGCCAGCAGTTACCGGGACAGGGGTTTCTACGAGCAGTACTTC
- | TRBJ1-1 | - | TRBV10-3 | CAITADSFLGPGAFF | TGTGCCATCACTGCGGATAGTTTTTTGGGGCCTGGGGCTTTCTTT
- | TRBJ1-2 | once | TRBV7-3 | CASSLNREDGYTF | TGTGCCAGCAGCTTAAACAGGGAAGATGGCTACACCTTC